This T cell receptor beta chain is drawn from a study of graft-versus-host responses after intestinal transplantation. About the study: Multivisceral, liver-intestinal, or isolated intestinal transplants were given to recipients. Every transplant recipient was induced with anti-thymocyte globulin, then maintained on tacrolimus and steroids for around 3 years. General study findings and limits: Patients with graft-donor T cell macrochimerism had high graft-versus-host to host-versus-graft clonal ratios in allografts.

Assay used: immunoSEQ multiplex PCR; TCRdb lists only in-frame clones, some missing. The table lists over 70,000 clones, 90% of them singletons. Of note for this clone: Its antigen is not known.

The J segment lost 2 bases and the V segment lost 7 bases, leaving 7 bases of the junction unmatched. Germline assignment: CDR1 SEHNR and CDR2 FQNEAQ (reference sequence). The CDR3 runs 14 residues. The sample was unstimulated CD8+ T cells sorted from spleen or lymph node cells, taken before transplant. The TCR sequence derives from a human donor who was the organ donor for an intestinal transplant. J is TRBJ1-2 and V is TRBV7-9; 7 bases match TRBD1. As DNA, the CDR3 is TGTGCCAGCACCAGACAGGGAGCGAACTATGGCTACACCTTC. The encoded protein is CASTRQGANYGYTF.